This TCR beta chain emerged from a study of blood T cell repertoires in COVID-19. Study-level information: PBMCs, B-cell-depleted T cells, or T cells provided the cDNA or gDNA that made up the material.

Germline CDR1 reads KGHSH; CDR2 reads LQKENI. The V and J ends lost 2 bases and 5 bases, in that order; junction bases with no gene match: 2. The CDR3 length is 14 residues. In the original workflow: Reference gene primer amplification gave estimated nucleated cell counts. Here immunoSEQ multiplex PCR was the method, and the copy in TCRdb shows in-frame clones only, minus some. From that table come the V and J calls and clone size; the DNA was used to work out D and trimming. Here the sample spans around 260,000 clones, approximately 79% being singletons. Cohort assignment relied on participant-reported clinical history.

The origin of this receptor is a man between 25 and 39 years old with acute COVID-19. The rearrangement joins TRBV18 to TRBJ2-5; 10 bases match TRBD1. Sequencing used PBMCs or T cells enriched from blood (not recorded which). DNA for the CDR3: TGTGCCAGCTCACCAGACAGGGGGCAGGAGACCCAGTACTTC. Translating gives CASSPDRGQETQYF.